One T cell receptor (beta chain) is described in this entry. Its matching antigen is unknown. Time point specified: cycle 4 day 1 (C4D1), after less than 7 weeks of nivolumab. Exposure to brentuximab vedotin varied, and each patient had relapsed following autologous stem cell transplantation. Classification of best responses gave complete response, partial response or progressive disease. The germline V gene encodes CDR1 SQVTM and CDR2 ANQGSEA. This CDR3 is 13 amino acids long. V lost 1 base to trimming and J lost 3 bases, with 9 bases between them. The source of the sample is a study of PD-1 blockade in classical Hodgkin lymphoma. Findings and caveats of the study: The CD4+ diversity rise by C4D1 was clearest in complete responders. In newly diagnosed patients, baseline TCR diversity was reportedly below that of healthy donors. Initiation of nivolumab under 1 year after ASCT led to exclusion of patients.

Here immunoSEQ multiplex PCR was the method, and the copy in TCRdb shows in-frame clones only, minus some. The sample includes roughly 20,000 clones, about three quarters seen only once; the top ten take roughly 21%. This clonotype was obtained from a human donor with classical Hodgkin lymphoma. J is TRBJ1-2 and V is TRBV29-1; tentatively, D is TRBD1 (5 bases). This sample comprised peripheral blood mononuclear cells (PBMCs), obtained before the fourth cycle of nivolumab. CDR3 sequence (DNA): TGCAGCGTTGAAGTTGACAGCTACTATGGCTACACCTTC. Translation: CSVEVDSYYGYTF.